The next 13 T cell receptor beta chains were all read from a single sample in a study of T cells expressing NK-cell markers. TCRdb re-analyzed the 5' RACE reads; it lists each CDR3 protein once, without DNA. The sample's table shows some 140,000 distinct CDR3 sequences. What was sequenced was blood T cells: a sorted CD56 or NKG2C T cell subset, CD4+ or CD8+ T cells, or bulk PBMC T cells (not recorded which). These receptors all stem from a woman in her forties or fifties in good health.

CDR3 protein: CASSVGLAGYNEQFF. The rearrangement uses TRBV5-1 and TRBJ2-1; the TRBD2 assignment by TCRdb is unverifiable without DNA. Germline V gene lookup returns CDR1 SGHRS and CDR2 YFSETQ. This CDR3 is 15 amino acids long.

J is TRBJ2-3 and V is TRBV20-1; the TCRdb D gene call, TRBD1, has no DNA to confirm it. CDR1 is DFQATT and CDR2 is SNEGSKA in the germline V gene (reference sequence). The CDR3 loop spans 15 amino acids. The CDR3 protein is CSASLRDRRTDTQYF.

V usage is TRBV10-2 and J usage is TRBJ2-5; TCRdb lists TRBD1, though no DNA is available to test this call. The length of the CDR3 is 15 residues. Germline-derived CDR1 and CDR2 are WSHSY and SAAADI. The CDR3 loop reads CASSEGQGTVETQYF.

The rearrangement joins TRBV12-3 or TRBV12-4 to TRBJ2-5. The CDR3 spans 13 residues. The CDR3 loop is CASSQEIEETQYF.

The CDR3 region is CASSYDGYEQYF. The rearrangement joins TRBV7-9 to TRBJ2-7. CDR3 length: 12 amino acids. CDR1 and CDR2 (germline): SEHNR, FQNEAQ (reference sequence).

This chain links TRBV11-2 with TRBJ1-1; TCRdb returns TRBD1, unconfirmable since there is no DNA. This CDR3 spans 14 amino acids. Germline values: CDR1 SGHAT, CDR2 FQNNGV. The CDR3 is CASSLGQGRTEAFF.

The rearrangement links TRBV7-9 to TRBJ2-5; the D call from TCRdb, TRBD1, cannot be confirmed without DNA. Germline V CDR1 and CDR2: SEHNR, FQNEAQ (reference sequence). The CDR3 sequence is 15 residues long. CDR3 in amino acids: CASSHRQGWGETQYF. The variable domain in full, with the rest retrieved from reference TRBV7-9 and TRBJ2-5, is DTGVSQNPRHKITKRGQNVTFRCDPISEHNRLYWYRQTLGQGPEFLTYFQNEAQLEKSRLLSDRFSAERPKGSFSTLEIQRTEQGDSAMYLCASSHRQGWGETQYFGPGTRLLVL.

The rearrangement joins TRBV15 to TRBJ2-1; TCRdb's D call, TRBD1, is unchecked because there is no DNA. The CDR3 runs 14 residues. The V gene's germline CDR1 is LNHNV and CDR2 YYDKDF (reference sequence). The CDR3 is CATTLAETYNEQFF.

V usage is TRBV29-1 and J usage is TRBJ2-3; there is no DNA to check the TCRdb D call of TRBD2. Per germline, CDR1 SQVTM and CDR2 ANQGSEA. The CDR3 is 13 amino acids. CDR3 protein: CSVSTSSTDTQYF.

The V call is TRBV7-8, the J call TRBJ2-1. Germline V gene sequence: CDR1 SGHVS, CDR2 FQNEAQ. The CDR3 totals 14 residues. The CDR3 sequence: CASSLRRRYNEQFF.

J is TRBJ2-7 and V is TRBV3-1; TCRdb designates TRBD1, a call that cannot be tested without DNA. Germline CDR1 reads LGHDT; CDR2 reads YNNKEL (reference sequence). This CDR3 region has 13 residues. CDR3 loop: CASSRDHSYEQYF.

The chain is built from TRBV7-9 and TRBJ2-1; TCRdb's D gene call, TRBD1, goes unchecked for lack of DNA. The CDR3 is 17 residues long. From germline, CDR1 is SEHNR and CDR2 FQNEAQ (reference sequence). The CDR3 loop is CASSSMLARDRYNEQFF. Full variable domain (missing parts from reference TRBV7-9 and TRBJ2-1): DTGVSQNPRHKITKRGQNVTFRCDPISEHNRLYWYRQTLGQGPEFLTYFQNEAQLEKSRLLSDRFSAERPKGSFSTLEIQRTEQGDSAMYLCASSSMLARDRYNEQFFGPGTRLTVL.

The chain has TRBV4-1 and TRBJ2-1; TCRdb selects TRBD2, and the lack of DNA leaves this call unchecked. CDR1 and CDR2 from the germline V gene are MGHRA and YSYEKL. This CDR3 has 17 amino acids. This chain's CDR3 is CASSPTGIATPYNEQFF.